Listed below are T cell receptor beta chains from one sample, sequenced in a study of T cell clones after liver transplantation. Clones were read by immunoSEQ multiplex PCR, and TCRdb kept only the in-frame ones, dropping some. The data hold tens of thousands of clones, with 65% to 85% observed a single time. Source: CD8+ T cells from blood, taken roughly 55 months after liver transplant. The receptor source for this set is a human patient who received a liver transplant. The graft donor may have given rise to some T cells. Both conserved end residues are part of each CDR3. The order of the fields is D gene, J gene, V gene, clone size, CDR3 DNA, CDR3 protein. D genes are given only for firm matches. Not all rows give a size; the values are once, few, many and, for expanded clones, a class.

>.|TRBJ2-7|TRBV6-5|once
TGTGCCAGCAGTTACTCGACGGGGCGGGAGCAGTACTTC
CASSYSTGREQYF
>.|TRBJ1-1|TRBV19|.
TGTGCCAGTAGATATCTGAACACTGAAGCTTTCTTT
CASRYLNTEAFF
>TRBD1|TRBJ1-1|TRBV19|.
TGTGCCAGTAGTCCGGACAGGGCGGTGGGGAACACTGAAGCTTTCTTT
CASSPDRAVGNTEAFF
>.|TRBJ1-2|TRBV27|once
TGTGCCAGCAGTTATGCGAATAACTATGGCTACACCTTC
CASSYANNYGYTF
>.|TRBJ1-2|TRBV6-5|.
TGTGCCAGCAGTCAGTGGGCGGGGGAAGATGGCTACACCTTC
CASSQWAGEDGYTF
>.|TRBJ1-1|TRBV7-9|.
TGTGCCAGCAGCTTCGGTATCGGGCAGGGCCTGAACACTGAAGCTTTCTTT
CASSFGIGQGLNTEAFF
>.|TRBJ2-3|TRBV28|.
TGTGCCAGCAGTCCATTCGAGGGGGGGCCAGATACGCAGTATTTT
CASSPFEGGPDTQYF
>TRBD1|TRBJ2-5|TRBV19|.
TGTGCCAGTAGTATAGGGGGACAGGGGACGGAGACCCAGTACTTC
CASSIGGQGTETQYF
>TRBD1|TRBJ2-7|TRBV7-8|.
TGTGCCAGCAGCTTACCGACAGGGGTGGGATCCTACGAGCAGTACTTC
CASSLPTGVGSYEQYF
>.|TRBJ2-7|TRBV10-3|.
TGTGCCATCAGTGAAGAACAGGGTTACGAGCAGTACTTC
CAISEEQGYEQYF
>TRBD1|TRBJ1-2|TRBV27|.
TGTGCCAGCAGTTTATCGCCCGGGACAGGGCTTGGCTACACCTTC
CASSLSPGTGLGYTF
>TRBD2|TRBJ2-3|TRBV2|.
TGTGCCAGCAAGCCGCCCACTACTAGCGGGGGGGGCACAGATACGCAGTATTTT
CASKPPTTSGGGTDTQYF